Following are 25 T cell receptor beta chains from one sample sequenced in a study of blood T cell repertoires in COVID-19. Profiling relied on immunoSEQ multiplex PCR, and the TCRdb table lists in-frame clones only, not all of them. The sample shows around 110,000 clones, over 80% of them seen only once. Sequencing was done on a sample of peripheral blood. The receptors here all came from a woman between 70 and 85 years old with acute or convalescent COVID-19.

CDR3 loop: CASSHDTRRAGGYTF. The DNA of the CDR3 is TGTGCCAGCAGTCACGACACCCGGAGGGCTGGGGGCTACACCTTC. V usage is TRBV6-5 and J usage is TRBJ1-2; the D is unclear. V was cut by 5 bases and J by 8 bases, with 21 bases left in between. Germline V CDR1 and CDR2: MNHEY, SVGAGI. The CDR3 covers 15 residues.

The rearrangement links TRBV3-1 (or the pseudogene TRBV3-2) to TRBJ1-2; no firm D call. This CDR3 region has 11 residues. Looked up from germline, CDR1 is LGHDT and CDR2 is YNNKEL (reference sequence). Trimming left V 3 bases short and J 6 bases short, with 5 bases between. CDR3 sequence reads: CASSHSDGYTF. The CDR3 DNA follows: TGTGCCAGCAGCCACAGTGATGGCTACACCTTC.

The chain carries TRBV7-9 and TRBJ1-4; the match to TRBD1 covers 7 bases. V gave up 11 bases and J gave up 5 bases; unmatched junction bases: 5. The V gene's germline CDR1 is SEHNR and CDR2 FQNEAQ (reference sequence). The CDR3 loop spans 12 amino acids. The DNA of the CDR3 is TGTGCCGGACAGGCAGGGAATGAAAAACTGTTTTTT. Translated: CAGQAGNEKLFF.

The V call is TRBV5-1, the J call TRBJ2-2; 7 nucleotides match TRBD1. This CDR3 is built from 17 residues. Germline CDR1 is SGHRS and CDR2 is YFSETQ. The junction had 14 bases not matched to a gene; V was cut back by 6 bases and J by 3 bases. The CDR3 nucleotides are TGCGCCAGCACTCTGAGAAGGGGGCCGGATCACACCGGGGAGCTGTTTTTT. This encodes CASTLRRGPDHTGELFF.

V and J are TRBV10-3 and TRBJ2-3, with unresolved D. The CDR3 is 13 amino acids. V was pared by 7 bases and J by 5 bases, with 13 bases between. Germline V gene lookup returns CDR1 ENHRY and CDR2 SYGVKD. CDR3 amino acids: CAITPAQRDTQYF. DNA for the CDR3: TGTGCCATCACCCCAGCTCAGCGAGATACGCAGTATTTT.

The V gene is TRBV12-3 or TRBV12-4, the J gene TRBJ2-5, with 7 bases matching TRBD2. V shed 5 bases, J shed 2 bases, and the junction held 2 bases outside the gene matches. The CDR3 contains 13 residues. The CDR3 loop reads CASSGLVQETQYF. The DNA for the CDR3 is TGTGCCAGCAGTGGACTAGTTCAAGAGACCCAGTACTTC.

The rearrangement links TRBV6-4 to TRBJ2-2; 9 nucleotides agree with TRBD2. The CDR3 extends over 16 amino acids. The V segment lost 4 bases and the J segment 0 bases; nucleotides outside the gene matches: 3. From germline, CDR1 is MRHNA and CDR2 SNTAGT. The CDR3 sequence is CASSVVAGANTGELFF. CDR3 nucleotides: TGTGCCAGCAGTGTCGTAGCGGGAGCGAACACCGGGGAGCTGTTTTTT.

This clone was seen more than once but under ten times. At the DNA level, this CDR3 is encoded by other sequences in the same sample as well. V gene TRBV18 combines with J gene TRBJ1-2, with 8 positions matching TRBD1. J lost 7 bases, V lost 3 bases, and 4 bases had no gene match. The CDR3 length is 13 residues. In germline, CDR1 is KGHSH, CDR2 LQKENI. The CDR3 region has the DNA TGTGCCAGCTCACCGGGGACAGGAGGTGGCTACACCTTC. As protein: CASSPGTGGGYTF.

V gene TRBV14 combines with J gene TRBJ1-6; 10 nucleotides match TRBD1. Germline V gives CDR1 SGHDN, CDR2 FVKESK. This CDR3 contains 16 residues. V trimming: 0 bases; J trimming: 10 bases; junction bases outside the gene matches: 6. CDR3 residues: CASSQDMGQGISPLHF. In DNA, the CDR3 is TGTGCCAGCAGCCAAGATATGGGACAGGGGATCTCACCCCTCCACTTT.

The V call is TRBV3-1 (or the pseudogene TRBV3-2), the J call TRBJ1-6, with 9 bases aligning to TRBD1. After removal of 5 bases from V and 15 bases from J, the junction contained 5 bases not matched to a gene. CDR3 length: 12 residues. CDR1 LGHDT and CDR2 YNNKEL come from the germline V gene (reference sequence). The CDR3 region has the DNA TGTGCCAGCAGCATGGGACAGGGACTCCTCCACTTT. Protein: CASSMGQGLLHF.

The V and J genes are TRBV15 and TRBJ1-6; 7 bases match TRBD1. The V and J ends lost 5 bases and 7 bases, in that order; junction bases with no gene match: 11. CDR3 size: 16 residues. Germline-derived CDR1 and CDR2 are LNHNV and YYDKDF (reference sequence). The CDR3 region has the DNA TGTGCCACCAGCCGCCGATACGACAGGGAAAATTCACCCCTCCACTTT. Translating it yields CATSRRYDRENSPLHF.

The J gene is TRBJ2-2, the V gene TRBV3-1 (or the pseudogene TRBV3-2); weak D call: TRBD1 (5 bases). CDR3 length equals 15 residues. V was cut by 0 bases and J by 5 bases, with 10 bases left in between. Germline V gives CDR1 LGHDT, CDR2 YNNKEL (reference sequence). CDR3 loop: CASSQDGHDTGELFF. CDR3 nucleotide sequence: TGTGCCAGCAGCCAAGATGGACATGATACCGGGGAGCTGTTTTTT.

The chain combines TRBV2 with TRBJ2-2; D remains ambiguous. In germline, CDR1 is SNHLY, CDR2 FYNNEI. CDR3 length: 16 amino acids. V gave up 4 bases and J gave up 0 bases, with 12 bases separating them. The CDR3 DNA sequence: TGTGCCAGCAGTGCTGTGAGCGTAGCGAACACCGGGGAGCTGTTTTTT. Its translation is CASSAVSVANTGELFF.

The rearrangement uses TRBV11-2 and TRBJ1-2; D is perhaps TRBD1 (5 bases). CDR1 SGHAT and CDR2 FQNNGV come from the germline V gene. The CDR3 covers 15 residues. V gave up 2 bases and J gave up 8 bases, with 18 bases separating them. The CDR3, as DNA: TGTGCCAGCAGCTTAAGCGGGACCCAGGGATTCGGCTACACCTTC. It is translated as CASSLSGTQGFGYTF.

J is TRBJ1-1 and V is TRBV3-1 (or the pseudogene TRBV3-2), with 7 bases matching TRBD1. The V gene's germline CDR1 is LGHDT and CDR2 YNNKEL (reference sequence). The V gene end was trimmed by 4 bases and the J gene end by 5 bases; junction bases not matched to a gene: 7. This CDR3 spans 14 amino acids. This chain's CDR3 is CASSPTGVLTEAFF. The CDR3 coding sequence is TGTGCCAGCAGCCCTACAGGGGTTTTGACTGAAGCTTTCTTT.

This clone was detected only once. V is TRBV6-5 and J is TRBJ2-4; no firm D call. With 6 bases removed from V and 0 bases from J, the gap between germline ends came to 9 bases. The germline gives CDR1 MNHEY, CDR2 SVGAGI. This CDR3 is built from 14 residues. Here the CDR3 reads CASSQRGAKNIQYF. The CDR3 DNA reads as TGTGCCAGCAGCCAGAGAGGAGCCAAAAACATTCAGTACTTC.

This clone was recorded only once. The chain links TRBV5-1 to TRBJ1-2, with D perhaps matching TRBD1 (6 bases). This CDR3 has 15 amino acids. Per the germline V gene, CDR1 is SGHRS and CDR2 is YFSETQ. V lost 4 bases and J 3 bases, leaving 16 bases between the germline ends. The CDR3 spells CASSVNRDGDYGYTF. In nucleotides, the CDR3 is TGCGCCAGCAGCGTCAACAGGGATGGAGACTATGGCTACACCTTC.

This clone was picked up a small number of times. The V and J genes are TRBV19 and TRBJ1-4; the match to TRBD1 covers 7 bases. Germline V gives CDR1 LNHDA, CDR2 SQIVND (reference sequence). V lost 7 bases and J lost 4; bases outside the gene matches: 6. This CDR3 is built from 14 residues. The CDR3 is CASTRDRNNEKLFF. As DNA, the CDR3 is TGTGCCAGTACCCGGGACAGAAATAATGAAAAACTGTTTTTT.

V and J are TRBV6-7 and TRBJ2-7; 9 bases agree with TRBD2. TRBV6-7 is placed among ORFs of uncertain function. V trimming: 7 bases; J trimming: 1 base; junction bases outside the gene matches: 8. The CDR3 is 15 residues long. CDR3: CASKMTSGTSYEQYF. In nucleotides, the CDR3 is TGTGCCAGCAAGATGACTAGCGGTACGTCCTACGAGCAGTACTTC.

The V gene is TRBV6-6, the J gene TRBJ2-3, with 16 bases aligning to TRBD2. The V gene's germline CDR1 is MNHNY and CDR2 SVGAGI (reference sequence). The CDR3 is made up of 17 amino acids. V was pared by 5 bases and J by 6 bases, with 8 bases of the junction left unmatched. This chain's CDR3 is CASSLHGTSGGADTQYF. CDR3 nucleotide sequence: TGTGCCAGCAGTCTTCACGGGACTAGCGGGGGGGCGGATACGCAGTATTTT.

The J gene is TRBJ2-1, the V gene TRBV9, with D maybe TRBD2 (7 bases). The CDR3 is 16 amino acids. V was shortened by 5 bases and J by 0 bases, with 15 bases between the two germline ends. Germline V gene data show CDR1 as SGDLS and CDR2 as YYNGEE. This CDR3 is CASSPGGGSSYNEQFF. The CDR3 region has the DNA TGTGCCAGCAGTCCGGGGGGCGGGAGCTCCTACAATGAGCAGTTCTTC.

This CDR3 is CASSSYAGGYTF. CDR3 nucleotides: TGCGCCAGCAGCTCCTATGCGGGGGGCTACACCTTC. The V call is TRBV4-1, the J call TRBJ1-2; D unresolved. The V gene lost 5 bases and the J gene lost 8 bases, with 12 bases spanning the gap. In germline, CDR1 is MGHRA, CDR2 YSYEKL. This CDR3 spans 12 amino acids.

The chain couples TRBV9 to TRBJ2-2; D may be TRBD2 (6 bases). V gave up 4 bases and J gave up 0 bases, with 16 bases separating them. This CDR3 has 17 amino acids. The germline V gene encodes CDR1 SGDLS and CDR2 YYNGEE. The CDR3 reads CASSPRGSGTNTGELFF. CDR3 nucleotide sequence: TGTGCCAGCAGCCCCCGGGGGAGCGGAACGAACACCGGGGAGCTGTTTTTT.

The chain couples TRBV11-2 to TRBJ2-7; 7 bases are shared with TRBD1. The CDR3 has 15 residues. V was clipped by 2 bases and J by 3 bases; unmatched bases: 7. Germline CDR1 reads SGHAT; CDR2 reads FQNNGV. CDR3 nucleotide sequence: TGTGCCAGCAGCTTACAGGGGGAAAGGGGCTACGAGCAGTACTTC. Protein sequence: CASSLQGERGYEQYF. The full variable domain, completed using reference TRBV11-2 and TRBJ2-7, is EAGVAQSPRYKIIEKRQSVAFWCNPISGHATLYWYQQILGQGPKLLIQFQNNGVVDDSQLPKDRFSAERLKGVDSTLKIQPAKLEDSAVYLCASSLQGERGYEQYFGPGTRLTVT.

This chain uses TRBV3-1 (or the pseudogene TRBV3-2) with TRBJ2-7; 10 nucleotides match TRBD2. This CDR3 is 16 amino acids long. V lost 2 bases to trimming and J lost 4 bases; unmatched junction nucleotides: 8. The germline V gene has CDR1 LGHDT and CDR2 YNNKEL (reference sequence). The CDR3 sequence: CASSQSSGREGYEQYF. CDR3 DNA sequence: TGTGCCAGCAGCCAAAGCAGCGGGAGGGAGGGGTACGAGCAGTACTTC.